These 15 T cell receptor beta chains share one sample of origin, sequenced in a study of T cell responses to AZD1222 COVID-19 vaccine. TCRdb keeps only in-frame clones here, not all; method: immunoSEQ multiplex PCR. The sample includes around 99,000 clones, around 90% of them seen just once. The source was peripheral blood, collected on day 0 of AZD1222 vaccination. The receptors here all came from an adult in good health.

J is TRBJ2-3 and V is TRBV28, with 7 bases lining up with TRBD2. With V trimmed by 6 bases and J by 1 base, 10 bases remained unmatched. Germline CDR1 MDHEN, CDR2 SYDVKM. The CDR3 sequence is 16 residues long. CDR3 sequence: CASSHIGGEGTDTQYF. In DNA, the CDR3 is TGTGCCAGCAGCCATATTGGGGGGGAAGGCACAGATACGCAGTATTTT.

V is TRBV13 and J is TRBJ1-2; tentative D call: TRBD1 (5 bases). The germline V gene has CDR1 PRHDT and CDR2 FYEKMQ (reference sequence). Between the trimmed V and J ends, which lost 0 bases and 4 bases, there was a span of 9 bases. There are 14 residues in the CDR3. The CDR3 region is CASSLGTALYGYTF. The DNA of the CDR3 is TGTGCCAGCAGCTTAGGGACAGCCCTCTATGGCTACACCTTC.

The genes are TRBV11-1 and TRBJ1-3; D is ambiguous. Germline assignment: CDR1 SGHAT and CDR2 FQDESV (reference sequence). The CDR3 has 14 amino acids. Trimming took off 4 bases at V and 2 bases at J, with 9 bases between the two ends. The CDR3 coding sequence is TGTGCCAGCAGCTCCCGAGACACTGGAAACACCATATATTTT. Its translation is CASSSRDTGNTIYF.

Notes on this clone: The same CDR3 also results from other DNA sequences found in this sample. V usage is TRBV18 and J usage is TRBJ2-5; 9 nucleotides agree with TRBD1. V gave up 3 bases and J gave up 4 bases; unmatched junction bases: 0. CDR3 size: 13 residues. Germline V CDR1 and CDR2: KGHSH, LQKENI. The chain's CDR3 is CASSPGQGETQYF. The CDR3 nucleotides read TGTGCCAGCTCACCGGGACAGGGAGAGACCCAGTACTTC.

This clone was detected only once. J is TRBJ1-1 and V is TRBV5-5; D unclear. This CDR3 region has 14 residues. CDR1 is SGHKS, CDR2 YYEKEE, per germline (reference sequence). V lost 0 bases, J lost 1 base, and 7 bases lay in between. CDR3 sequence: CASSLGTGNTEAFF. As DNA, the CDR3 is TGTGCCAGCAGCTTGGGAACGGGGAACACTGAAGCTTTCTTT.

This clone was found once. The gene calls are TRBV30 and TRBJ2-1; 11 bases line up with TRBD2. Germline V gene data show CDR1 as GTSNPN and CDR2 as SVGIG (reference sequence). CDR3 length: 16 amino acids. The V segment lost 2 bases and the J segment 4 bases; nucleotides outside the gene matches: 7. As DNA, the CDR3 is TGTGCCTGGAGTTTGGCTAGCGGGGGGAAGTACAATGAGCAGTTCTTC. Its protein is CAWSLASGGKYNEQFF.

The V gene is TRBV6-5, the J gene TRBJ2-5; 13 bases are a match to TRBD2. From germline, CDR1 is MNHEY and CDR2 SVGAGI. The trim removed 7 bases at V and 3 bases at J, leaving 5 bases unmatched. There are 15 residues in the CDR3. CDR3 residues: CASTSGLAGKETQYF. For the CDR3, the DNA is TGTGCCAGCACCTCGGGACTAGCGGGGAAAGAGACCCAGTACTTC.

The chain combines TRBV24-1 with TRBJ1-1; TRBD1 might be the D (5 bases). Trimming stripped 9 bases from V and 5 bases from J, with 15 bases between. Germline V gene data show CDR1 as KGHDR and CDR2 as SFDVKD. The CDR3 length is 13 residues. In nucleotides, the CDR3 is TGTGCCACCGCTGGAAGCTGGGGGACTGAAGCTTTCTTT. It specifies CATAGSWGTEAFF.

This chain connects TRBV27 to TRBJ1-5; 7 bases map to TRBD1. J was trimmed by 2 bases and V by 6 bases; bases with no gene match: 7. Germline CDR1 is MNHEY and CDR2 is SMNVEV (reference sequence). The CDR3 has 15 residues. DNA of the CDR3: TGTGCCAGCAGCCACGACAGGGACGGCAATCAGCCCCAGCATTTT. It yields the protein CASSHDRDGNQPQHF.

The CDR3 DNA follows: TGTGCCAGCAGTTCCCCGGGGAGGGCTGGGGCCAACGTCCTGACTTTC. Its translation is CASSSPGRAGANVLTF. The chain links TRBV28 to TRBJ2-6; TRBD2 matches at 7 bases. The V and J ends lost 4 bases and 2 bases, in that order; junction bases with no gene match: 5. Germline CDR1 is MDHEN and CDR2 is SYDVKM. This CDR3 contains 16 residues.

V is TRBV11-2 and J is TRBJ2-7; TRBD2 matches 9 bases. Per germline, CDR1 SGHAT and CDR2 FQNNGV. This CDR3 spans 15 amino acids. V dropped 1 base and J dropped 6; count of bases not matched to a gene: 7. CDR3 sequence: CASSLGGGAFGEQYF. CDR3 in DNA: TGTGCCAGCAGCTTAGGCGGGGGGGCCTTCGGCGAGCAGTACTTC.

The gene calls are TRBV27 and TRBJ2-7; no reliable D call. CDR3 length: 11 amino acids. CDR1 is MNHEY, CDR2 SMNVEV, per germline (reference sequence). The V and J ends lost 4 bases and 6 bases respectively, with 7 bases between them. Here the CDR3 DNA reads TGTGCCAGCAGTTGGCGTGGCGAGCAGTACTTC. The encoded protein is CASSWRGEQYF.

The chain uses TRBV7-2 and TRBJ2-1, with 7 positions matching TRBD2. The CDR3 loop spans 16 amino acids. The V gene's germline CDR1 is SGHTA and CDR2 FQGNSA. After removal of 5 bases from V and 9 bases from J, the junction contained 16 bases not matched to a gene. The CDR3 DNA reads as TGTGCCAGCAGCCTCACCAGGGCAGGCGGGGGTAGTGAGCAGTTCTTC. Encoded protein: CASSLTRAGGGSEQFF.

This clone turned up a few times. The gene calls are TRBV21-1 and TRBJ1-2; whether TRBD1, the table's D call, matches the DNA was not checked. TRBV21-1 is labeled a pseudogene. The CDR3 spans 16 residues. The CDR3 DNA is TGTGCCAGCAGCAAAGAGGAGGGGGCTGCCGTTGGAGGCTACACCTTC. Protein product: CASSKEEGAAVGGYTF.

V and J are TRBV4-3 and TRBJ1-1; tentative D call: TRBD1 (5 bases). Germline V CDR1 and CDR2: LGHNA, YSLEER. Trimming shortened V by 0 bases and J by 5 bases, and 13 bases separated the two germline ends. The CDR3 is 15 residues long. The CDR3 nucleotides are TGCGCCAGCAGCCAAGATCTTCCAGGGATGACTGAAGCTTTCTTT. Its translation is CASSQDLPGMTEAFF.